The 14 T cell receptor beta chains below were found in one sample sequenced in a study of T cell responses to AZD1222 COVID-19 vaccine. The repertoire was sequenced with immunoSEQ multiplex PCR; TCRdb's copy has only in-frame clones and lacks some. The profile shows about 150,000 clones, 90% to 95% of them singletons. Sequencing was performed on peripheral blood, taken 28 days after the second AZD1222 dose. The receptors originated from an adult who received the AZD1222 COVID-19 vaccine.

The J gene is TRBJ2-2, the V gene TRBV21-1. TRBV21-1 is designated a pseudogene. CDR3 size: 16 residues. The CDR3 DNA reads TGTGCCAGCAGATTTATCGAACGACCACTGACCGGGGAGCTGTTTTTT. It codes for CASRFIERPLTGELFF.

CDR3 loop: CASTFGTPNTEAFF. CDR3 in DNA: TGTGCCAGTACATTCGGGACACCGAACACTGAAGCTTTCTTT. V gene TRBV19 combines with J gene TRBJ1-1; D might be TRBD1 (6 bases). From germline, CDR1 is LNHDA and CDR2 SQIVND (reference sequence). With 7 bases removed from V and 1 base from J, the gap between germline ends came to 13 bases. CDR3 size: 14 residues.

V usage is TRBV7-2 and J usage is TRBJ2-1, with 7 bases fitting TRBD2. Germline V lookup: CDR1 SGHTA, CDR2 FQGNSA. CDR3 size: 15 residues. The J segment lost 8 bases and the V segment lost 1 base, leaving 8 bases of the junction unmatched. CDR3 region: CASSLGGGGRDEQFF. CDR3 DNA sequence: TGTGCCAGCAGCTTAGGGGGGGGTGGCCGCGATGAGCAGTTCTTC.

This sequence joins TRBV12-3 or TRBV12-4 and TRBJ1-1, with D unclear. This CDR3 comprises 13 residues. V lost 3 bases and J 3 bases, leaving 8 bases between the germline ends. Here the CDR3 reads CASSFEDYTEAFF. The DNA for the CDR3 is TGTGCCAGCAGTTTTGAGGATTACACTGAAGCTTTCTTT.

This clone is a singleton in its sample. The V and J genes are TRBV11-3 and TRBJ2-2; D not certain. There are 16 residues in the CDR3. V was clipped by 7 bases and J by 2 bases, with 17 bases between them. In germline, CDR1 is SGHNT, CDR2 YENEEA. The CDR3 loop is CASNYDVWGNTGELFF. The CDR3 DNA reads TGTGCCAGCAATTATGACGTGTGGGGAAACACCGGGGAGCTGTTTTTT.

This clone came up once. As DNA, the CDR3 is TGTGCCAGCAGCTTAGGGGGGTGGGGGGACATTCAGTACTTC. Its protein is CASSLGGWGDIQYF. V usage is TRBV13 and J usage is TRBJ2-4; the D gene is possibly TRBD2 (6 bases). V was pared by 0 bases and J by 8 bases, with 11 bases between. The CDR3 extends over 14 amino acids. Germline lookup yields CDR1 PRHDT and CDR2 FYEKMQ (reference sequence).

The chain uses TRBV19 and TRBJ2-7, with 10 positions matching TRBD2. J gave up 1 base and V 5 bases, and 5 bases lay outside the gene matches. There are 15 residues in the CDR3. Germline V gives CDR1 LNHDA, CDR2 SQIVND (reference sequence). CDR3 nucleotide sequence: TGTGCCAGTAGTTCTTATAGCGGGGGGTCCTACGAGCAGTACTTC. Translated, it gives CASSSYSGGSYEQYF.

This clone was picked up one time. This rearrangement joins TRBV6-5 to TRBJ2-7; D is possibly TRBD1 (5 bases). The germline CDR1 and CDR2 sequences are MNHEY and SVGAGI. This CDR3 comprises 16 residues. Trimming stripped 0 bases from V and 3 bases from J, with 15 bases between. CDR3 protein: CASSYSSPQGGYEQYF. Written as DNA, the CDR3 is TGTGCCAGCAGTTACTCGTCACCCCAGGGCGGCTACGAGCAGTACTTC.

The gene calls are TRBV11-3 and TRBJ2-3, with 13 nucleotides matching TRBD2. With 4 bases clipped from V and 15 bases from J, the junction kept 10 bases outside the gene matches. The germline gives CDR1 SGHNT, CDR2 YENEEA. The CDR3 contains 14 residues. The CDR3 is CASSYGTSGTPGYF. CDR3 in DNA: TGTGCCAGCAGCTACGGGACTAGCGGGACCCCGGGATATTTT.

The chain carries TRBV19 and TRBJ2-2, with 9 bases identical to TRBD1. CDR1 is LNHDA, CDR2 SQIVND, per germline (reference sequence). The CDR3 is 14 amino acids. V dropped 7 bases and J dropped 2; count of bases not matched to a gene: 2. The CDR3 protein is CASMTGGNTGELFF. The DNA for the CDR3 is TGTGCCAGTATGACAGGGGGAAACACCGGGGAGCTGTTTTTT.

The chain employs TRBV28 and TRBJ1-1, with D uncertain. V lost 2 bases, J lost 1 base, and 5 bases lay in between. The CDR3 is made up of 13 amino acids. Germline V CDR1 and CDR2: MDHEN, SYDVKM. The DNA of the CDR3 is TGTGCCAGCAGTTTAGGCAGGAACACTGAAGCTTTCTTT. Translated: CASSLGRNTEAFF.

The rearrangement uses TRBV5-4 and TRBJ2-5; 7 nucleotides line up with TRBD2. CDR1 is SGHNT, CDR2 YYREEE, per germline (reference sequence). V lost 6 bases to trimming and J lost 1 base; unmatched junction nucleotides: 6. There are 14 residues in the CDR3. The CDR3: CASNPGGTQETQYF. DNA of the CDR3: TGTGCCAGCAACCCCGGGGGGACCCAAGAGACCCAGTACTTC.

This clone has only a few counts. CDR3 in amino acids: CASSLERVMSEKLFF. In nucleotides, the CDR3 is TGTGCCAGCAGCTTAGAAAGGGTGATGAGTGAAAAACTGTTTTTT. The chain is built from TRBV7-2 and TRBJ1-4; D remains unclear. The CDR3 length is 15 residues. Germline V gene sequence: CDR1 SGHTA, CDR2 FQGNSA. The ends were cut back, 1 base at V and 7 bases at J, with 13 bases in the middle.

This chain links TRBV5-1 with TRBJ1-1; D unclear. The CDR3 has 15 amino acids. Trimming removed 0 bases at V and 3 bases at J, with 12 bases between. Germline CDR1 reads SGHRS; CDR2 reads YFSETQ. The CDR3 spells CASSLVGSAHTEAFF. The CDR3 nucleotides read TGCGCCAGCAGCTTGGTGGGTTCCGCGCACACTGAAGCTTTCTTT.